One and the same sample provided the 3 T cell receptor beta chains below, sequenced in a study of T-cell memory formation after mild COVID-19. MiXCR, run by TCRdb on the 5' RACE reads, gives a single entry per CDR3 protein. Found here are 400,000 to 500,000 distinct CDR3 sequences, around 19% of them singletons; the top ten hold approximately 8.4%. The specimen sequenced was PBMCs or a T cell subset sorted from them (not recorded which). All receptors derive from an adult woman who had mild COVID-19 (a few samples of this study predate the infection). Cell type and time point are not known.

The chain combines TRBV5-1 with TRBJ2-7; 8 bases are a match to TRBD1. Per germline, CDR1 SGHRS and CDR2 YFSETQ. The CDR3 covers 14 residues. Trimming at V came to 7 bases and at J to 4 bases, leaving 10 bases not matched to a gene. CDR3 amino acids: CASGYPGQEYEQYF. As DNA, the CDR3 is TGCGCCAGCGGCTACCCGGGACAGGAGTACGAGCAGTACTTC.

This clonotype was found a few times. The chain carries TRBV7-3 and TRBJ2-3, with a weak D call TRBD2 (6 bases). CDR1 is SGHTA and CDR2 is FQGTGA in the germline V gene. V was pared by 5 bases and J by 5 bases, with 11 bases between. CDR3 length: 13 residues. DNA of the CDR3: TGTGCCAGCAGCCAATCGCGGGGAGATACGCAGTATTTT. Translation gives CASSQSRGDTQYF.

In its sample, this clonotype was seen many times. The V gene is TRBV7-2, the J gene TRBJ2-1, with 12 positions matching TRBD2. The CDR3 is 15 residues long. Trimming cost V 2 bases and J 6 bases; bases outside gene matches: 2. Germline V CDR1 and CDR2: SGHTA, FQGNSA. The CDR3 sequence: CASSLSLAGGNEQFF. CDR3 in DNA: TGTGCCAGCAGCTTATCACTAGCGGGAGGCAATGAGCAGTTCTTC.